One sample yielded the 14 T cell receptor beta chains listed below, sequenced in a study of cytomegalovirus exposure and HLA in healthy donors (TCRdb year 2017). The library was generated by the immunoSEQ multiplex PCR assay. A mixture of 60 forward primers for TCR Vbeta segments and 13 reverse primers for TCR Jbeta segments was used in the multiplex PCR. The immuneACCESS repertoire file appears here via TCRdb, limited to in-frame rearrangements. These files lack a portion of the clones; in checked studies, under half of the deficit traces to unresolved V genes, and the cause of the others is not known. This sample lists approximately 110,000 clones; 15% to 17% were detected once. The ten most abundant clones make up under 2% of the sample. What was sequenced was PBMCs. Receptors originate from a woman aged 18-30 years in good health and CMV-seronegative.

V and J are TRBV27 and TRBJ1-1, with 11 bases identical to TRBD1. The CDR3 is 17 amino acids. The junction had 8 bases not matched to a gene; V was cut back by 2 bases and J by 3 bases. Germline CDR1 reads MNHEY; CDR2 reads SMNVEV (reference sequence). CDR3 sequence reads: CASSLPRDRGKDTEAFF. The CDR3 region has the DNA TGTGCCAGCAGTTTACCGAGGGACAGGGGGAAGGACACTGAAGCTTTCTTT.

This clone was observed a handful of times. The chain combines TRBV13 with TRBJ2-3, with D unclear. The CDR3 length is 15 residues. Trimming removed 5 bases from V and 8 bases from J, with 20 bases in between. CDR1 PRHDT and CDR2 FYEKMQ come from the germline V gene (reference sequence). The CDR3 sequence is CASSPARVQPFTQYF. In nucleotides, the CDR3 is TGTGCCAGCAGCCCCGCCCGGGTCCAACCTTTTACGCAGTATTTT.

The gene calls are TRBV13 and TRBJ2-5, with D possibly matching TRBD2 (5 bases). Trimming left V 1 base short and J 8 bases short, with 20 bases between. The length of the CDR3 is 16 residues. Germline V CDR1 and CDR2: PRHDT, FYEKMQ (reference sequence). The CDR3 loop is CASSLEKGEPGRTQYF. In DNA form, the CDR3 reads TGTGCCAGCAGCTTAGAGAAGGGAGAACCGGGGAGAACCCAGTACTTC. The complete variable domain, with remaining parts taken from reference TRBV13 and TRBJ2-5, reads AAGVIQSPRHLIKEKRETATLKCYPIPRHDTVYWYQQGPGQDPQFLISFYEKMQSDKGSIPDRFSAQQFSDYHSELNMSSLELGDSALYFCASSLEKGEPGRTQYFGPGTRLLVL.

The J gene is TRBJ2-3, the V gene TRBV10-3, with D uncertain. This CDR3 has 14 amino acids. V lost 2 bases and J lost 1, with 7 bases in between. Germline V CDR1 and CDR2: ENHRY, SYGVKD. The CDR3 loop is CAISEVAGTDTQYF. The DNA for the CDR3 is TGTGCCATCAGTGAGGTGGCCGGCACAGATACGCAGTATTTT.

This clone was counted a few times. The genes are TRBV28 and TRBJ1-5; 10 nucleotides match TRBD1. Germline V lookup: CDR1 MDHEN, CDR2 SYDVKM. The CDR3 has 17 residues. V lost 2 bases, J lost 4 bases, and 8 bases stayed unmatched. In DNA form, the CDR3 reads TGTGCCAGCAGTTTAATCCTCCGGACAGGGGGGAATCAGCCCCAGCATTTT. Its translation is CASSLILRTGGNQPQHF.

This clone showed up just a few times. V is TRBV19 and J is TRBJ2-1; 7 bases are a match to TRBD2. Germline CDR1 is LNHDA and CDR2 is SQIVND (reference sequence). J gave up 10 bases and V 3 bases, and 15 bases lay outside the gene matches. The CDR3 runs 16 residues. The CDR3 loop is CASSIRGGGRNVEQFF. As DNA, the CDR3 is TGTGCCAGTAGTATTCGGGGCGGGGGACGAAACGTGGAGCAGTTCTTC.

This clone was observed a few times. This sequence joins TRBV2 and TRBJ2-2, with 9 nucleotides matching TRBD1. The V gene end was trimmed by 5 bases and the J gene end by 1 base; junction bases not matched to a gene: 8. The CDR3 runs 17 residues. Germline V gene sequence: CDR1 SNHLY, CDR2 FYNNEI. CDR3 region: CASSSYAGQGNTGELFF. CDR3 coding DNA: TGTGCCAGCAGTTCATACGCGGGACAGGGGAACACCGGGGAGCTGTTTTTT.

This sequence joins TRBV27 and TRBJ2-1; 11 nucleotides line up with TRBD2. Germline CDR1 reads MNHEY; CDR2 reads SMNVEV (reference sequence). J lost 7 bases, V lost 9 bases, and 23 bases had no gene match. CDR3 length equals 19 residues. CDR3 bases: TGTGCCAGTACCGACCCCACGATAGCGGGAGGGCCGTTGGGGAATGAGCAGTTCTTC. This sequence encodes CASTDPTIAGGPLGNEQFF.

This clone has more than one count but fewer than ten. The chain employs TRBV13 and TRBJ2-5, with 14 bases aligning to TRBD2. Germline V lookup: CDR1 PRHDT, CDR2 FYEKMQ (reference sequence). Trimming at V came to 5 bases and at J to 4 bases, leaving 9 bases not matched to a gene. The CDR3 has 17 residues. The CDR3 nucleotides are TGTGCCAGCAGCGGAGGACTAGCGGGGGGCGCCGGAGAGACCCAGTACTTC. Translation: CASSGGLAGGAGETQYF. Using reference TRBV13 and TRBJ2-5 for the parts outside the CDR3, the full variable domain is AAGVIQSPRHLIKEKRETATLKCYPIPRHDTVYWYQQGPGQDPQFLISFYEKMQSDKGSIPDRFSAQQFSDYHSELNMSSLELGDSALYFCASSGGLAGGAGETQYFGPGTRLLVL.

This clone turned up a few times. One end of the junction is discordant with germline, which a read error may explain. This chain joins TRBV2 and TRBJ1-4, with unresolved D. The CDR3 spans 11 residues. CDR1 SNHLY and CDR2 FYNNEI come from the germline V gene. The CDR3 spells CDSSSDEKLFF. CDR3 nucleotide sequence: TGTGACAGCAGCTCCGATGAAAAACTGTTTTTT.

This clone was observed a handful of times. V usage is TRBV5-1 and J usage is TRBJ2-3; the D gene is possibly TRBD2 (5 bases). The CDR3 runs to 13 residues. V lost 4 bases and J 6 bases, leaving 12 bases between the germline ends. CDR1 SGHRS and CDR2 YFSETQ come from the germline V gene. The CDR3 is CASSRPAVDTQYF. The CDR3 DNA reads TGCGCCAGCAGCCGCCCAGCGGTGGATACGCAGTATTTT.

V and J are TRBV28 and TRBJ1-1; 8 bases align to TRBD1. The CDR3 runs to 14 residues. Germline V gene sequence: CDR1 MDHEN, CDR2 SYDVKM. J lost 3 bases, V lost 4 bases, and 4 bases had no gene match. The CDR3 bases are TGTGCCAGCAGTTCTCGACAGGGGTACACTGAAGCTTTCTTT. The encoded protein is CASSSRQGYTEAFF.

The chain is built from TRBV4-3 and TRBJ2-1; 10 nucleotides agree with TRBD2. The germline V gene has CDR1 LGHNA and CDR2 YSLEER. The CDR3 spans 14 residues. The J segment lost 8 bases and the V segment lost 4 bases, leaving 5 bases of the junction unmatched. This CDR3 reads CASSPGTSEYEQFF. The CDR3 DNA is TGCGCCAGCAGCCCGGGGACTAGCGAGTATGAGCAGTTCTTC.

The chain links TRBV27 to TRBJ2-1; D may be TRBD2 (5 bases). Germline loops: CDR1 MNHEY, CDR2 SMNVEV (reference sequence). The CDR3 has 14 amino acids. V gave up 5 bases and J gave up 3 bases, with 11 bases separating them. CDR3 nucleotides: TGTGCCAGCAGTCCCCTGGGAGTCTACAATGAGCAGTTCTTC. This encodes CASSPLGVYNEQFF.